The 29 T cell receptor beta chains listed next were all sequenced from one sample in a study of cytomegalovirus exposure and HLA in healthy donors. Primers: 60 Vbeta forward and 13 Jbeta reverse. Some clones are missing from TCRdb's copy, which holds only in-frame ones; the method was immunoSEQ multiplex PCR. The table includes 130,000 or so clones, roughly 80% detected once. Specimen: PBMCs. The origin of the receptors is a middle-aged man in good health and CMV-seronegative.

V gene TRBV15 combines with J gene TRBJ2-2, with D possibly matching TRBD1 (6 bases). V was shortened by 0 bases and J by 5 bases, with 13 bases between the two germline ends. CDR3 length equals 16 residues. CDR1 is LNHNV and CDR2 is YYDKDF in the germline V gene (reference sequence). This chain's CDR3 is CATSRDWTVRTGELFF. The CDR3, as DNA: TGTGCCACCAGCAGAGATTGGACAGTAAGGACCGGGGAGCTGTTTTTT.

This clone occurred once. The chain combines TRBV6-6 with TRBJ2-1, with TRBD1 matching over 11 bases. The CDR3 runs to 16 residues. Germline CDR1 MNHNY, CDR2 SVGAGI (reference sequence). J lost 7 bases, V lost 5 bases, and 10 bases had no gene match. The CDR3 DNA reads as TGTGCCAGCAGTCAAATTGGACAGGGGGCTCTTAATGAGCAGTTCTTC. As protein: CASSQIGQGALNEQFF.

This chain connects TRBV7-9 to TRBJ2-1; TRBD2 matches 9 bases. Trimming removed 5 bases from V and 9 bases from J; junction bases left unmatched: 17. The CDR3 has 17 amino acids. Germline values: CDR1 SEHNR, CDR2 FQNEAQ (reference sequence). The chain's CDR3 is CASSPSLPSSGAGEQFF. CDR3 nucleotides: TGTGCCAGCAGCCCCAGCCTACCCTCTAGCGGGGCAGGTGAGCAGTTCTTC.

The chain has TRBV7-9 and TRBJ2-3; 7 bases are shared with TRBD2. J lost 4 bases, V lost 2 bases, and 3 bases had no gene match. Germline loops: CDR1 SEHNR, CDR2 FQNEAQ (reference sequence). This CDR3 region has 14 residues. The CDR3 is CASSLSAGADTQYF. As DNA, the CDR3 is TGTGCCAGCAGCTTATCGGCGGGAGCAGATACGCAGTATTTT.

A word on this clone: In the same sample, other DNA sequences code for this CDR3. The CDR3 protein is CASSQERQPNQPQHF. In nucleotides, the CDR3 is TGCGCCAGCAGCCAAGAACGACAGCCAAATCAGCCCCAGCATTTT. The chain recombines TRBV4-1 with TRBJ1-5, with D possibly being TRBD1 (5 bases). From germline, CDR1 is MGHRA and CDR2 YSYEKL. The CDR3 has 15 amino acids. V lost 0 bases, J lost 4 bases, and 10 bases lay in between.

This chain connects TRBV4-3 to TRBJ2-1; weak D call: TRBD2 (7 bases). Per germline, CDR1 LGHNA and CDR2 YSLEER. Between the trimmed V and J ends, which lost 1 base and 9 bases, there was a span of 10 bases. This CDR3 region has 13 residues. The CDR3 coding sequence is TGCGCCAGCAGCCAAGTAGGGGGGGTTGAGCAGTTCTTC. Amino acids: CASSQVGGVEQFF.

The table lists this clone with a count of one. The V call is TRBV18, the J call TRBJ1-2; tentatively, D is TRBD1 (6 bases). The V gene lost 2 bases and the J gene lost 2 bases, with 21 bases spanning the gap. Germline CDR1 reads KGHSH; CDR2 reads LQKENI. The length of the CDR3 is 18 residues. The CDR3 protein is CASSPSATGGGLNYGYTF. DNA for the CDR3: TGTGCCAGCTCACCATCCGCGACAGGTGGGGGCTTAAACTATGGCTACACCTTC.

The chain employs TRBV5-1 and TRBJ2-3; 8 bases line up with TRBD1. This CDR3 spans 14 amino acids. The J segment lost 4 bases and the V segment lost 3 bases, leaving 4 bases of the junction unmatched. The germline V gene has CDR1 SGHRS and CDR2 YFSETQ. DNA of the CDR3: TGCGCCAGCAGCTCCCAGGGGGCGCCAGATACGCAGTATTTT. Translated, it gives CASSSQGAPDTQYF.

The chain recombines TRBV9 with TRBJ1-2, with D uncertain. The V gene lost 1 base and the J gene lost 2 bases, with 6 bases spanning the gap. This CDR3 is 13 amino acids long. Germline V gives CDR1 SGDLS, CDR2 YYNGEE. CDR3 sequence (DNA): TGTGCCAGCAGCGTAAGCCCAAACTATGGCTACACCTTC. This sequence encodes CASSVSPNYGYTF. The full variable domain, its missing parts supplied by reference TRBV9 and TRBJ1-2, is DSGVTQTPKHLITATGQRVTLRCSPRSGDLSVYWYQQSLDQGLQFLIQYYNGEERAKGNILERFSAQQFPDLHSELNLSSLELGDSALYFCASSVSPNYGYTFGSGTRLTVV.

This clone appeared a single time. The V and J genes are TRBV27 and TRBJ2-7; 10 nucleotides align to TRBD1. The CDR3 is made up of 13 amino acids. Per germline, CDR1 MNHEY and CDR2 SMNVEV (reference sequence). The V and J ends lost 6 bases and 4 bases, in that order; junction bases with no gene match: 3. The CDR3 loop reads CASRDRGKYEQYF. DNA of the CDR3: TGTGCCAGCAGGGACAGGGGGAAGTACGAGCAGTACTTC.

This chain connects TRBV5-1 to TRBJ2-2; a possible D gene is TRBD1 (5 bases). Trimming stripped 0 bases from V and 6 bases from J, with 18 bases between. The CDR3 is made up of 17 amino acids. Germline CDR1 reads SGHRS; CDR2 reads YFSETQ. CDR3 region: CASSLGQGTGSAGELFF. The DNA for the CDR3 is TGCGCCAGCAGCTTGGGTCAGGGTACAGGCTCGGCCGGGGAGCTGTTTTTT.

About this clone: The same CDR3 also results from other DNA sequences found in this sample. The chain recombines TRBV15 with TRBJ2-3; no clear D. V lost 1 base, J lost 2 bases, and 13 bases lay in between. Germline V CDR1 and CDR2: LNHNV, YYDKDF (reference sequence). The CDR3 has 16 residues. As DNA, the CDR3 is TGTGCCACCAGCAGAGTGATCGGGTTACTCACAGATACGCAGTATTTT. Protein sequence: CATSRVIGLLTDTQYF.

V gene TRBV7-9 combines with J gene TRBJ2-7; the match to TRBD1 covers 11 bases. The germline CDR1 and CDR2 sequences are SEHNR and FQNEAQ (reference sequence). This CDR3 contains 15 residues. The V segment lost 5 bases and the J segment 3 bases; nucleotides outside the gene matches: 6. The CDR3 loop reads CASSPGTGGFYEQYF. CDR3 DNA: TGTGCCAGCAGCCCCGGGACAGGGGGATTCTACGAGCAGTACTTC. Looking up the rest from reference TRBV7-9 and TRBJ2-7 gives the full variable domain: DTGVSQNPRHKITKRGQNVTFRCDPISEHNRLYWYRQTLGQGPEFLTYFQNEAQLEKSRLLSDRFSAERPKGSFSTLEIQRTEQGDSAMYLCASSPGTGGFYEQYFGPGTRLTVT.

The chain carries TRBV25-1 and TRBJ2-3; TRBD1 matches at 10 bases. The ends lost 3 bases at V and 2 bases at J; junction bases unmatched: 5. Germline values: CDR1 MGHDK, CDR2 SYGVNS. This CDR3 is built from 16 residues. For the CDR3, the DNA is TGTGCCAGCAGTGAGACAGGGGGCGGAAACACAGATACGCAGTATTTT. Translation gives CASSETGGGNTDTQYF.

The chain recombines TRBV29-1 with TRBJ1-4; maybe TRBD1 (6 bases). The germline V and J ends were trimmed by 4 bases and 8 bases, with 11 bases remaining between them. In germline, CDR1 is SQVTM, CDR2 ANQGSEA. The CDR3 runs to 12 residues. The CDR3 DNA reads as TGCAGCGTTGTGGCGGGGGCCGAAAAACTGTTTTTT. It translates to CSVVAGAEKLFF. The entire variable domain, with the rest obtained from reference TRBV29-1 and TRBJ1-4, is as follows: SAVISQKPSRDICQRGTSLTIQCQVDSQVTMMFWYRQQPGQSLTLIATANQGSEATYESGFVIDKFPISRPNLTFSTLTVSNMSPEDSSIYLCSVVAGAEKLFFGSGTQLSVL.

This clone came up a few times. The V call is TRBV11-1, the J call TRBJ2-6; 9 bases fit TRBD1. Germline trimming cut 5 bases from V and 0 bases from J; bases unmatched to any gene: 8. Germline V gene data show CDR1 as SGHAT and CDR2 as FQDESV (reference sequence). The length of the CDR3 is 18 residues. CDR3 DNA: TGTGCCAGCAGCCCGGGACAGGGAAGGACCTCTGGGGCCAACGTCCTGACTTTC. It is translated as CASSPGQGRTSGANVLTF. Complete variable domain (other parts from reference TRBV11-1 and TRBJ2-6): EAEVAQSPRYKITEKSQAVAFWCDPISGHATLYWYRQILGQGPELLVQFQDESVVDDSQLPKDRFSAERLKGVDSTLKIQPAELGDSAMYLCASSPGQGRTSGANVLTFGAGSRLTVL.

This chain links TRBV5-1 with TRBJ1-4, with D maybe TRBD1 (6 bases). The CDR3 contains 14 residues. Trimming removed 2 bases from V and 6 bases from J, with 11 bases in between. The V gene's germline CDR1 is SGHRS and CDR2 YFSETQ. CDR3 nucleotides: TGCGCCAGCAGCTTAGAAGGGGGGGATGAAAAACTGTTTTTT. Its translation is CASSLEGGDEKLFF. The full variable domain, in which reference TRBV5-1 and TRBJ1-4 provide the parts outside the CDR3, is KAGVTQTPRYLIKTRGQQVTLSCSPISGHRSVSWYQQTPGQGLQFLFEYFSETQRNKGNFPGRFSGRQFSNSRSEMNVSTLELGDSALYLCASSLEGGDEKLFFGSGTQLSVL.

The V and J genes are TRBV7-8 and TRBJ1-3; D is ambiguous. Germline CDR1 and CDR2: SGHVS and FQNEAQ. The CDR3 sequence is 14 residues long. Trimming cost V 0 bases and J 4 bases, with 7 bases left between them. The CDR3 sequence: CASSLAGMGNTIYF. CDR3 DNA: TGTGCCAGCAGCTTAGCTGGCATGGGAAACACCATATATTTT.

This chain uses TRBV23-1 with TRBJ2-2, with D tentatively TRBD1 (6 bases). TRBV23-1 counts as an open reading frame of uncertain function. The CDR3 runs 18 residues. Between the trimmed V and J ends, which lost 0 bases and 1 base, there was a span of 15 bases. The CDR3 loop is CASSQSGGNPKNTGELFF. The DNA of the CDR3 is TGCGCCAGCAGTCAATCAGGGGGTAACCCGAAGAACACCGGGGAGCTGTTTTTT.

The V call is TRBV5-5, the J call TRBJ1-1; 9 nucleotides line up with TRBD1. Trimming at V came to 2 bases and at J to 0 bases, leaving 8 bases not matched to a gene. This CDR3 spans 17 amino acids. From germline, CDR1 is SGHKS and CDR2 YYEKEE (reference sequence). CDR3 nucleotide sequence: TGTGCCAGCAGCTTCACAGGGGGCGCTACTATGAACACTGAAGCTTTCTTT. Amino acid sequence: CASSFTGGATMNTEAFF.

The chain carries TRBV7-9 and TRBJ2-7; the match to TRBD2 covers 14 bases. Germline values: CDR1 SEHNR, CDR2 FQNEAQ (reference sequence). J gave up 1 base and V 5 bases, and 4 bases lay outside the gene matches. The CDR3 covers 16 residues. The DNA for the CDR3 is TGTGCCAGCAGCCCCAGGACTAGCGGGAGGTCCTACGAGCAGTACTTC. It translates to CASSPRTSGRSYEQYF.

This clone was found a few times. The genes are TRBV4-3 and TRBJ2-7; 8 positions match TRBD1. The CDR3 sequence is 15 residues long. CDR1 is LGHNA and CDR2 is YSLEER in the germline V gene. J lost 4 bases, V lost 2 bases, and 7 bases had no gene match. The CDR3 loop is CASSQSSGGDYEQYF. CDR3 nucleotides: TGCGCCAGCAGCCAATCCTCAGGGGGCGATTACGAGCAGTACTTC.

V is TRBV18 and J is TRBJ2-1; 11 bases line up with TRBD2. The length of the CDR3 is 14 residues. Germline lookup yields CDR1 KGHSH and CDR2 LQKENI. The V gene end was trimmed by 3 bases and the J gene end by 9 bases; junction bases not matched to a gene: 4. The CDR3 sequence is CASSPGTSGGEQFF. CDR3 nucleotides: TGTGCCAGCTCACCCGGGACTAGCGGCGGTGAGCAGTTCTTC.

This clone was observed a few times. The rearrangement joins TRBV5-1 to TRBJ2-2, with D hard to call. The CDR3 has 14 residues. CDR1 is SGHRS, CDR2 YFSETQ, per germline. Trimming removed 4 bases at V and 1 base at J, with 8 bases between. The CDR3 nucleotides are TGCGCCAGCAGCCAAGACAAGAACACCGGGGAGCTGTTTTTT. Translating gives CASSQDKNTGELFF.

The chain is built from TRBV6-1 and TRBJ2-2, with a weak D call TRBD2 (7 bases). CDR1 and CDR2 from the germline V gene are MNHNS and SASEGT. The germline V and J ends were trimmed by 4 bases and 4 bases, with 19 bases remaining between them. The CDR3 extends over 17 amino acids. CDR3 in amino acids: CASSGVRRGRGTGELFF. The DNA of the CDR3 is TGTGCCAGCAGTGGAGTTAGGCGGGGGCGCGGCACCGGGGAGCTGTTTTTT.

This chain links TRBV6-4 with TRBJ1-1, with 7 bases aligning to TRBD1. CDR3 length: 15 amino acids. The junction had 8 bases not matched to a gene; V was cut back by 6 bases and J by 1 base. The germline V gene has CDR1 MRHNA and CDR2 SNTAGT. In DNA form, the CDR3 reads TGTGCCAGCAGGAAAGAACAGGGGAAGAACACTGAAGCTTTCTTT. Amino acids: CASRKEQGKNTEAFF.

CDR3 sequence (DNA): TGTGCCAGCAGCAGTAGCGGGCCTAGCACAGATACGCAGTATTTT. Its protein is CASSSSGPSTDTQYF. The gene calls are TRBV11-2 and TRBJ2-3, with 7 bases matching TRBD2. V dropped 5 bases and J dropped 0; count of bases not matched to a gene: 5. The CDR3 loop spans 15 amino acids. Per germline, CDR1 SGHAT and CDR2 FQNNGV.

There are a few counts of this clone. This rearrangement joins TRBV19 to TRBJ1-3; TRBD1 matches 9 bases. V gave up 7 bases and J gave up 3 bases; unmatched junction bases: 7. CDR3 length: 15 residues. The V gene's germline CDR1 is LNHDA and CDR2 SQIVND (reference sequence). CDR3 DNA: TGTGCCAGTAATGGACAGGGGTTAAATGGAAACACCATATATTTT. Its protein product is CASNGQGLNGNTIYF.

The chain employs TRBV29-1 and TRBJ2-1; D possibly corresponds to TRBD1 (6 bases). The CDR3 totals 16 residues. The germline V gene has CDR1 SQVTM and CDR2 ANQGSEA. Trimming cost V 5 bases and J 0 bases, with 17 bases left between them. DNA for the CDR3: TGCAGCGTTCCGGCCCAGGGGAAATCCTCCTACAATGAGCAGTTCTTC. This sequence encodes CSVPAQGKSSYNEQFF.